These 8 T cell receptor beta chains share one sample of origin, sequenced in a study of blood T cell repertoires in COVID-19. The method was immunoSEQ multiplex PCR; TCRdb's version includes in-frame clones alone and lacks a portion of them. The sample lists about 220,000 clones, over 60% occurring once. Sequencing was carried out using peripheral blood. The receptor set was obtained from a woman in her 70s with acute or convalescent COVID-19.

The gene calls are TRBV11-2 and TRBJ2-7; 9 positions agree with TRBD2. Germline-derived CDR1 and CDR2 are SGHAT and FQNNGV. There are 15 residues in the CDR3. J was trimmed by 1 base and V by 6 bases; bases with no gene match: 7. The CDR3 protein is CASSGGTSFSYEQYV. CDR3 sequence (DNA): TGTGCCAGCAGTGGTGGGACTAGCTTTTCCTACGAGCAGTACGTC.

This chain joins TRBV10-3 and TRBJ2-1, with a weak D call TRBD2 (6 bases). Germline CDR1 reads ENHRY; CDR2 reads SYGVKD. The CDR3 is 14 amino acids. V lost 7 bases and J lost 7, with 17 bases in between. CDR3 in DNA: TGTGCCATCAACCCTAGCGTGGGATCAAATGAGCAGTTCTTC. Translated, it gives CAINPSVGSNEQFF.

As to this clone: Other DNA sequences in the same sample also yield this CDR3. This chain connects TRBV19 to TRBJ1-2; D gene ambiguous. The V end lost 2 bases, the J end lost 2 bases, and 6 bases lay between the germline ends. The germline gives CDR1 LNHDA, CDR2 SQIVND (reference sequence). This CDR3 spans 13 amino acids. The CDR3 DNA sequence: TGTGCCAGTAGTATACCGGGGAACTATGGCTACACCTTC. It yields the protein CASSIPGNYGYTF.

There are a few counts of this clone. This chain joins TRBV7-3 and TRBJ1-6, with 9 bases matching TRBD1. This CDR3 region has 16 residues. The germline V gene has CDR1 SGHTA and CDR2 FQGTGA. J gave up 6 bases and V 5 bases, and 8 bases lay outside the gene matches. Here the CDR3 reads CASSGRLDRGNSPLHF. CDR3 coding DNA: TGTGCCAGCAGCGGCCGCTTGGACAGGGGTAATTCACCCCTCCACTTT.

This clone occurred once. The V gene is TRBV3-1 (or the pseudogene TRBV3-2), the J gene TRBJ1-1, with a tentative D call TRBD1 (5 bases). The CDR3 sequence is 15 residues long. Trimming removed 1 base from V and 4 bases from J, with 13 bases in between. The V gene's germline CDR1 is LGHDT and CDR2 YNNKEL (reference sequence). The CDR3 sequence: CASSQGVAGGTEAFF. The CDR3 coding sequence is TGTGCCAGCAGCCAAGGCGTGGCGGGGGGCACTGAAGCTTTCTTT.

This clone was seen a single time. The CDR3 coding sequence is TGTGCCAGCAAAACTACTAGCACAGATACGCAGTATTTT. It encodes CASKTTSTDTQYF. The chain employs TRBV6-6 and TRBJ2-3; D unclear. Germline V gives CDR1 MNHNY, CDR2 SVGAGI (reference sequence). Trimming took 7 bases from V and 0 from J, leaving 8 bases between them. This CDR3 region has 13 residues.

The chain has TRBV5-1 and TRBJ2-6; 11 positions agree with TRBD2. Germline CDR1 is SGHRS and CDR2 is YFSETQ. With 4 bases clipped from V and 0 bases from J, the junction kept 6 bases outside the gene matches. CDR3 length: 18 residues. CDR3 in DNA: TGCGCCAGCAGCCTGACTAGCGGGGTGCCCTCTGGGGCCAACGTCCTGACTTTC. Protein product: CASSLTSGVPSGANVLTF. Full variable domain (missing parts from reference TRBV5-1 and TRBJ2-6): KAGVTQTPRYLIKTRGQQVTLSCSPISGHRSVSWYQQTPGQGLQFLFEYFSETQRNKGNFPGRFSGRQFSNSRSEMNVSTLELGDSALYLCASSLTSGVPSGANVLTFGAGSRLTVL.

Here the CDR3 reads CASSFGQAHSYEQYV. Here the CDR3 DNA reads TGTGCCAGCAGCTTCGGACAGGCGCACTCCTACGAGCAGTACGTC. This chain links TRBV11-2 with TRBJ2-7; 7 bases agree with TRBD1. Per germline, CDR1 SGHAT and CDR2 FQNNGV. This CDR3 has 15 residues. The ends lost 3 bases at V and 0 bases at J; junction bases unmatched: 5.